Presented here are 15 T cell receptor beta chains from one specimen sequenced in a study of blood T cell repertoires in COVID-19. Only in-frame clones appear in the TCRdb table, and some are missing; sequencing was by immunoSEQ multiplex PCR. The top ten clones hold roughly 9.4% of a sample with about 250,000 clones, around four fifths of them seen once. Material: peripheral blood. These receptors were taken from a middle-aged man with active or convalescent COVID-19.

This clone was observed a few times. The chain links TRBV24-1 to TRBJ1-2; the D is unclear. V shed 4 bases and J shed 7 bases, with 15 bases lying between them. Germline values: CDR1 KGHDR, CDR2 SFDVKD. CDR3 length: 14 residues. This CDR3 is CATSERGRSGGYTF. DNA for the CDR3: TGTGCCACCAGTGAGCGCGGGAGGAGCGGTGGCTACACCTTC.

This clone was detected ten times or more. V is TRBV9 and J is TRBJ1-6, with 7 positions matching TRBD1. CDR1 and CDR2 (germline): SGDLS, YYNGEE. The trim removed 5 bases at V and 5 bases at J, leaving 7 bases unmatched. The CDR3 has 15 residues. In DNA, the CDR3 is TGTGCCAGCAGGCTAGGGCAGGGGGATAATTCACCCCTCCACTTT. Residues: CASRLGQGDNSPLHF.

The genes are TRBV19 and TRBJ1-2, with 10 bases matching TRBD1. The CDR3 totals 13 residues. V lost 6 bases and J lost 4; bases outside the gene matches: 2. Germline assignment: CDR1 LNHDA and CDR2 SQIVND (reference sequence). The CDR3 spells CASRGQGPYGYTF. DNA of the CDR3: TGTGCCAGTAGGGGACAGGGGCCCTATGGCTACACCTTC.

V is TRBV2 and J is TRBJ2-2; D ambiguous. The CDR3 runs 15 residues. Germline CDR1 SNHLY, CDR2 FYNNEI. Trimming left V 5 bases short and J 1 base short, with 11 bases between. CDR3 nucleotide sequence: TGTGCCAGCAGTCCGCAGAACATGAACACCGGGGAGCTGTTTTTT. Protein product: CASSPQNMNTGELFF.

A single count supports this clone. J is TRBJ2-3 and V is TRBV3-1 (or the pseudogene TRBV3-2), with D perhaps matching TRBD2 (5 bases). V was clipped by 1 base and J by 3 bases, with 8 bases between them. There are 14 residues in the CDR3. Germline CDR1 and CDR2: LGHDT and YNNKEL (reference sequence). The CDR3 is CASSQGERTDTQYF. The CDR3 DNA reads TGTGCCAGCAGCCAAGGTGAGCGGACAGATACGCAGTATTTT.

V and J are TRBV5-1 and TRBJ2-3; TRBD1 agrees at 7 bases. The CDR3 covers 15 residues. V gave up 0 bases and J gave up 2 bases; unmatched junction bases: 3. The germline V gene encodes CDR1 SGHRS and CDR2 YFSETQ. The CDR3 DNA is TGCGCCAGCAGCTTGGGGGGACAGAACACAGATACGCAGTATTTT. Translation: CASSLGGQNTDTQYF.

This clone was seen just once. This sequence joins TRBV19 and TRBJ1-2, with a tentative D call TRBD1 (6 bases). V was cut by 7 bases and J by 5 bases, with 14 bases left in between. Germline V gene lookup returns CDR1 LNHDA and CDR2 SQIVND (reference sequence). The CDR3 extends over 13 amino acids. The CDR3 is CASTWGREYGYTF. The CDR3 bases are TGTGCCAGTACTTGGGGGCGAGAGTATGGCTACACCTTC.

The gene calls are TRBV7-9 and TRBJ1-1, with TRBD1 as a possible D gene (6 bases). The CDR3 loop spans 14 amino acids. The germline V gene encodes CDR1 SEHNR and CDR2 FQNEAQ (reference sequence). With 3 bases removed from V and 1 base from J, the gap between germline ends came to 9 bases. The CDR3 protein is CASSFSDRNTEAFF. CDR3 bases: TGTGCCAGCAGCTTCTCGGACAGGAACACTGAAGCTTTCTTT.

This clone was counted only a few times. Sequence at one end of the junction differs from germline and may be a read error. CDR3 amino acids: CASSLAGVNYGYTF. For the CDR3, the DNA is TGTGCCAGCAGTTTAGCCGGAGTAAACTATGGCTACACCTTC. The rearrangement uses TRBV7-9 and TRBJ1-2; no firm D call. This CDR3 is 14 amino acids long. Germline V gene sequence: CDR1 SEHNR, CDR2 FQNEAQ (reference sequence). Filled out from reference TRBV7-9 and TRBJ1-2, the complete variable domain reads DTGVSQNPRHKITKRGQNVTFRCDPISEHNRLYWYRQTLGQGPEFLTYFQNEAQLEKSRLLSDRFSAERPKGSFSTLEIQRTEQGDSAMYLCASSLAGVNYGYTFGSGTRLTVV.

The gene calls are TRBV4-1 and TRBJ2-3, with 11 bases lining up with TRBD2. From germline, CDR1 is MGHRA and CDR2 YSYEKL. CDR3 size: 18 residues. Trimming at V came to 0 bases and at J to 4 bases, leaving 9 bases not matched to a gene. This CDR3 is CASSQEAPSGGRADTQYF. The CDR3, as DNA: TGCGCCAGCAGCCAAGAGGCGCCTAGCGGGGGGAGGGCAGATACGCAGTATTTT.

V and J are TRBV19 and TRBJ1-1, with a weak D call TRBD1 (6 bases). Germline V gene sequence: CDR1 LNHDA, CDR2 SQIVND (reference sequence). The length of the CDR3 is 14 residues. V was trimmed by 9 bases and J by 4 bases, leaving 18 bases between them. The CDR3 sequence: CASTYGQRRTEAFF. CDR3 nucleotides: TGTGCCAGCACCTACGGACAGCGGCGCACTGAAGCTTTCTTT. Drawing the rest from reference TRBV19 and TRBJ1-1, the complete variable domain is DGGITQSPKYLFRKEGQNVTLSCEQNLNHDAMYWYRQDPGQGLRLIYYSQIVNDFQKGDIAEGYSVSREKKESFPLTVTSAQKNPTAFYLCASTYGQRRTEAFFGQGTRLTVV.

This clone was observed a single time. CDR3 in DNA: TGTGCCAGCAGCCAAGGTGCGACAGGGGGAGGGGAGACCCAGTACTTC. The encoded protein is CASSQGATGGGETQYF. V usage is TRBV4-2 and J usage is TRBJ2-5; TRBD1 aligns across 9 bases. Trimming cost V 1 base and J 5 bases; bases outside gene matches: 8. CDR3 size: 16 residues. Germline lookup yields CDR1 LGHNA and CDR2 YNFKEQ.

There are a few counts of this clone. This chain connects TRBV30 to TRBJ1-1, with 7 bases fitting TRBD1. With 0 bases clipped from V and 0 bases from J, the junction kept 4 bases outside the gene matches. The CDR3 runs to 15 residues. Looked up from germline, CDR1 is GTSNPN and CDR2 is SVGIG (reference sequence). The CDR3 coding sequence is TGTGCCTGGAGTGTGACAGGGATTATGAACACTGAAGCTTTCTTT. It translates to CAWSVTGIMNTEAFF. Full variable domain (missing parts from reference TRBV30 and TRBJ1-1): SQTIHQWPATLVQPVGSPLSLECTVEGTSNPNLYWYRQAAGRGLQLLFYSVGIGQISSEVPQNLSASRPQDRQFILSSKKLLLSDSGFYLCAWSVTGIMNTEAFFGQGTRLTVV.

V usage is TRBV19 and J usage is TRBJ1-4, with unresolved D. The CDR3 extends over 14 amino acids. V lost 5 bases to trimming and J lost 4 bases, with 11 bases between them. Germline CDR1 and CDR2: LNHDA and SQIVND (reference sequence). The CDR3 DNA is TGTGCCAGTAGTGTGGGCAGTATTAATGAAAAACTGTTTTTT. As protein: CASSVGSINEKLFF.

The V gene is TRBV30, the J gene TRBJ1-2; D possibly corresponds to TRBD1 (5 bases). Germline V gives CDR1 GTSNPN, CDR2 SVGIG (reference sequence). The CDR3 runs to 13 residues. Trimming removed 2 bases at V and 3 bases at J, with 10 bases between. CDR3 DNA sequence: TGTGCCTGGAGTAGGACAATTTACTATGGCTACACCTTC. Translating it yields CAWSRTIYYGYTF.